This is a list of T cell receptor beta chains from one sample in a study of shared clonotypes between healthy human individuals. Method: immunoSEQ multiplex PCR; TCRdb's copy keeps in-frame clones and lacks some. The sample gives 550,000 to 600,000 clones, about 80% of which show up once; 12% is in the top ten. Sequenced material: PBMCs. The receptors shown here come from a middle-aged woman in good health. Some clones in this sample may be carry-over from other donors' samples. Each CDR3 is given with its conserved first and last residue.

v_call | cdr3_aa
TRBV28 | CASSLWGGTSGNPNEQFF
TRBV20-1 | CSAPGVYEQYF
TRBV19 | CASIGPESTEAFF
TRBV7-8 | CASSLVGGDSSSGNTIYF
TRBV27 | CASSLRLERNTEAFF
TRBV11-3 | CASSLGTGELFF
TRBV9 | CASSQRTREDEQFF
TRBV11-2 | CASSLAASGLYEQYF
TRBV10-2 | CASSRERVNSPLHF
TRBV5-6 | CASSGAGGGYTEAFF
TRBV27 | CASSAPLADYNEQFF
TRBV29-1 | CSVVPGSSYNEQFF
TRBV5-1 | CASSLPRAGRSVLTEAFF
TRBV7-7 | CASSLNRNSYNEQFF
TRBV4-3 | CASSQDAGAGANVLTF
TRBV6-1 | CASSEAGGLGGYTF
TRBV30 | CAWGPGGTEAFF
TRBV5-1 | CASSLEFSLDRDEAFF
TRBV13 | CASTKTTVNTEAFF
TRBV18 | CASSQGFDTEAFF
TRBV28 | CASNAGMGNTGELFF
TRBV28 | CASSSEGSPGPDHGELFF
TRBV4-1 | CASSQDPAGGYYGYTF
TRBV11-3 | CASSSLGGGEAFF
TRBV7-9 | CASSLPGGREQFF
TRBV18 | CASSPGQGDTIYF
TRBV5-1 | CASSHRPRTGGDYGYTF
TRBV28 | CASSLGWGGTQETQYF
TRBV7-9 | CASSPGAAPGELFF